This T cell receptor beta chain was obtained from a study of type 1 and type 2 diabetes patients. Germline loops: CDR1 SGHVS, CDR2 FQNEAQ. This CDR3 spans 16 amino acids. V gave up 5 bases and J gave up 4 bases; unmatched junction bases: 12. This clonotype was observed a few times. The PCR template was genomic DNA. The TCR beta CDR3 region was amplified using 30 forward and 13 reverse primers. TCRdb passed the multiplex PCR reads through MiXCR, listing each CDR3 protein once. Here the sample spans 280,000 or so distinct CDR3 sequences, over 45% being singletons. Sequenced material: peripheral blood mononuclear cells (PBMCs). This receptor was identified in a young man with type 2 diabetes. The genes are TRBV7-8 and TRBJ1-1, with 8 bases fitting TRBD1. CDR3 nucleotide sequence: TGTGCCAGCAGCGAACAGGGGGAAACGGGGGTCACTGAAGCTTTCTTT. Translating it yields CASSEQGETGVTEAFF. Supplemented by reference TRBV7-8 and TRBJ1-1, the full variable domain reads GAGVSQSPRYKVAKRGQDVALRCDPISGHVSLFWYQQALGQGPEFLTYFQNEAQLDKSGLPSDRFFAERPEGSVSTLKIQRTQQEDSAVYLCASSEQGETGVTEAFFGQGTRLTVV.